A single sample gave rise to the 25 T cell receptor beta chains below, sequenced in a study of T cells after yellow fever vaccination. TCRdb re-called the 5' RACE reads with MiXCR, one entry per CDR3 protein. The data hold some 300,000 distinct CDR3 sequences, with 8.5% to 10% observed a single time. This specimen was CD4+ T cells sorted from PBMCs, taken 5 days after the yellow fever booster vaccination. The receptors stem from a man aged 18 to 30 who received the YFV17D yellow fever vaccine.

There are a few counts of this clonotype. The chain carries TRBV7-8 and TRBJ1-2; D gene ambiguous. The V gene lost 0 bases and the J gene lost 4 bases, with 15 bases spanning the gap. Germline V CDR1 and CDR2: SGHVS, FQNEAQ. CDR3 length equals 16 residues. CDR3 DNA sequence: TGTGCCAGCAGCTTAGCCCGGGAGTATCTGACCTATGGCTACACCTTC. This encodes CASSLAREYLTYGYTF.

This chain uses TRBV9 with TRBJ2-6; D is unresolved. Trimming removed 4 bases at V and 2 bases at J, with 16 bases between. The V gene's germline CDR1 is SGDLS and CDR2 YYNGEE. CDR3 length: 17 amino acids. CDR3 amino acids: CASSPPVRAAGANVLTF. The CDR3 nucleotides are TGTGCCAGCAGCCCCCCCGTAAGGGCGGCTGGGGCCAACGTCCTGACTTTC. Using reference TRBV9 and TRBJ2-6 for the parts outside the CDR3, the full variable domain is DSGVTQTPKHLITATGQRVTLRCSPRSGDLSVYWYQQSLDQGLQFLIQYYNGEERAKGNILERFSAQQFPDLHSELNLSSLELGDSALYFCASSPPVRAAGANVLTFGAGSRLTVL.

This clonotype has a count of ten or more. J is TRBJ2-5 and V is TRBV7-2, with 8 nucleotides matching TRBD1. The CDR3 sequence is 16 residues long. Losses at the gene ends were 3 bases for V and 0 bases for J; bases not matched to a gene: 6. Germline V gives CDR1 SGHTA, CDR2 FQGNSA. The CDR3 here is CASSFRTGTYQETQYF. In DNA form, the CDR3 reads TGTGCCAGCAGCTTCCGGACAGGGACGTACCAAGAGACCCAGTACTTC.

This clonotype was seen at least ten times. This chain links TRBV5-5 with TRBJ2-1; a possible D gene is TRBD2 (5 bases). The V end was cut by 2 bases, the J end by 0 bases, with 18 bases between. CDR3 length: 18 residues. CDR1 and CDR2 (germline): SGHKS, YYEKEE (reference sequence). The CDR3 nucleotides read TGTGCCAGCAGCTTCCGGAGGACTTTTCTAAGCTCCTACAATGAGCAGTTCTTC. This sequence encodes CASSFRRTFLSSYNEQFF.

This clonotype was found many times. The V call is TRBV4-3, the J call TRBJ2-3, with D possibly being TRBD2 (5 bases). This CDR3 has 12 residues. CDR1 and CDR2 from the germline V gene are LGHNA and YSLEER. With 1 base removed from V and 13 bases from J, the gap between germline ends came to 12 bases. CDR3 region: CASSQGLAEKYF. The CDR3 DNA reads TGCGCCAGCAGCCAAGGGCTAGCCGAAAAGTATTTT.

In this sample, this clonotype turned up a few times. J is TRBJ1-5 and V is TRBV24-1, with D possibly TRBD1 on 6 matching bases. This CDR3 spans 14 amino acids. Trimming took off 5 bases at V and 7 bases at J, with 14 bases between the two ends. The V gene's germline CDR1 is KGHDR and CDR2 SFDVKD. For the CDR3, the DNA is TGTGCCACCAGTGCCGCAGCCGGGGGCCAGCCCCAGCATTTT. It specifies CATSAAAGGQPQHF.

The chain links TRBV29-1 to TRBJ1-1, with D perhaps TRBD1 (5 bases). Germline CDR1 is SQVTM and CDR2 is ANQGSEA. The CDR3 totals 15 residues. The V gene lost 3 bases and the J gene lost 0 bases, with 14 bases spanning the gap. CDR3 loop: CSVDFRGDLNTEAFF. The DNA for the CDR3 is TGCAGCGTTGACTTCCGGGGGGACTTGAACACTGAAGCTTTCTTT.

This rearrangement joins TRBV7-9 to TRBJ1-2, with a possible D match to TRBD1 (6 bases). Germline CDR1 and CDR2: SEHNR and FQNEAQ (reference sequence). The CDR3 totals 16 residues. V lost 5 bases to trimming and J lost 0 bases, with 16 bases between them. CDR3: CASSRGGVQANYGYTF. The CDR3 nucleotides read TGTGCCAGCAGCCGAGGGGGTGTCCAAGCTAACTATGGCTACACCTTC.

The V call is TRBV6-2 or TRBV6-3, the J call TRBJ2-7; TRBD1 aligns across 11 bases. J gave up 0 bases and V 5 bases, and 6 bases lay outside the gene matches. This CDR3 is 16 amino acids long. Germline V gene lookup returns CDR1 MNHEY and CDR2 SVGEGT. The CDR3 sequence is CASSHTGTGGSYEQYV. CDR3 coding DNA: TGTGCCAGCAGTCACACCGGGACAGGGGGCTCCTACGAGCAGTACGTC.

The chain has TRBV5-6 and TRBJ2-7; D not resolved. The V gene lost 1 base and the J gene lost 2 bases, with 7 bases spanning the gap. Germline V lookup: CDR1 SGHDT, CDR2 YYEEEE. The CDR3 extends over 13 amino acids. The CDR3 DNA follows: TGTGCCAGCAGCTTGATCAACGCCTACGAGCAGTACTTC. Protein product: CASSLINAYEQYF.

Note on this clonotype: The junction and the germline gene differ at one end; a read error may be behind it. The chain recombines TRBV20-1 with TRBJ2-1, with D tentatively TRBD2 (5 bases). Per germline, CDR1 DFQATT and CDR2 SNEGSKA (reference sequence). The CDR3 has 11 residues. In DNA, the CDR3 is TGCAGTGCTAGAGACCTAGTGAACGGGGTCTTC. It translates to CSARDLVNGVF.

This clonotype has a handful of counts. The chain combines TRBV5-6 with TRBJ2-3; D gene ambiguous. CDR3 length: 14 residues. Trimming took 7 bases from V and 0 from J, leaving 12 bases between them. Germline V gene sequence: CDR1 SGHDT, CDR2 YYEEEE. CDR3 amino acids: CASRLGFSTDTQYF. The CDR3 coding sequence is TGTGCCAGCCGTTTAGGTTTTAGCACAGATACGCAGTATTTT.

The rearrangement joins TRBV3-1 to TRBJ2-2; D may match TRBD1 or TRBD2 (6 bases each). Trimming left V 1 base short and J 0 bases short, with 12 bases between. The CDR3 consists of 17 residues. Germline values: CDR1 LGHDT, CDR2 YNNKEL (reference sequence). CDR3 in DNA: TGTGCCAGCAGCCAAGGCAGGGGAGGCGCGAACACCGGGGAGCTGTTTTTT. As protein: CASSQGRGGANTGELFF.

This clonotype was observed a few times. J is TRBJ1-3 and V is TRBV27; D may be TRBD1 (6 bases). The CDR3 covers 15 residues. Trimming took 2 bases from V and 9 from J, leaving 17 bases between them. Germline values: CDR1 MNHEY, CDR2 SMNVEV (reference sequence). The CDR3 region has the DNA TGTGCCAGCAGTTTAGAGGGGGTTGCAAAGAGCACCATATATTTT. Translation: CASSLEGVAKSTIYF.

V gene TRBV7-9 combines with J gene TRBJ1-5; D is unclear. CDR1 and CDR2 from the germline V gene are SEHNR and FQNEAQ (reference sequence). V lost 2 bases and J lost 3, with 11 bases in between. The CDR3 contains 15 residues. CDR3 sequence: CASSLFAGDNQPQHF. The CDR3 coding sequence is TGTGCCAGCAGCTTATTTGCAGGAGACAATCAGCCCCAGCATTTT.

V and J are TRBV3-1 and TRBJ2-2; D is perhaps TRBD2 (6 bases). V lost 1 base to trimming and J lost 3 bases, with 9 bases between them. Germline values: CDR1 LGHDT, CDR2 YNNKEL (reference sequence). The length of the CDR3 is 15 residues. The CDR3 DNA sequence: TGTGCCAGCAGCCAAGCGGGGGTAGACACCGGGGAGCTGTTTTTT. Encoded protein: CASSQAGVDTGELFF.

This sequence joins TRBV2 and TRBJ1-2; 7 bases match TRBD1. The CDR3 totals 15 residues. Germline CDR1 is SNHLY and CDR2 is FYNNEI. V shed 5 bases, J shed 2 bases, and the junction held 8 bases outside the gene matches. As DNA, the CDR3 is TGTGCCAGCAGTCGGGACAGATCGATCAACTATGGCTACACCTTC. This translates into CASSRDRSINYGYTF.

This clonotype was observed many times. This rearrangement joins TRBV12-3 or TRBV12-4 to TRBJ2-2; the D gene is possibly TRBD1 (6 bases). V was pared by 6 bases and J by 5 bases, with 16 bases between. CDR3 length: 15 amino acids. The CDR3 loop is CASSPQGSWTGELFF. CDR3 nucleotide sequence: TGTGCCAGCAGCCCCCAGGGGAGCTGGACCGGGGAGCTGTTTTTT.

This clonotype was seen a handful of times. The DNA for the CDR3 is TGTGCCAGCAGATCCCGGGACAGGGGCCCGGGGGACGAGCAGTACGTC. Encoded protein: CASRSRDRGPGDEQYV. The gene calls are TRBV6-4 and TRBJ2-7; 10 bases fit TRBD1. The V gene's germline CDR1 is MRHNA and CDR2 SNTAGT. The V segment lost 6 bases and the J segment 5 bases; nucleotides outside the gene matches: 13. The CDR3 is 16 amino acids.

This clonotype was picked up a small number of times. The V call is TRBV18, the J call TRBJ2-1; D unresolved. CDR1 is KGHSH and CDR2 is LQKENI in the germline V gene. The CDR3 totals 13 residues. Trimming removed 2 bases at V and 7 bases at J, with 9 bases between. The DNA of the CDR3 is TGTGCCAGCTCACCAAGACAAATAAATGAGCAGTTCTTC. This gives the protein CASSPRQINEQFF.

A word on this clonotype: The germline gene is not matched at one end of the junction; a read error may be the cause. This chain joins TRBV28 and TRBJ2-1, with D maybe TRBD1 (5 bases). The germline V gene encodes CDR1 MDHEN and CDR2 SYDVKM. The CDR3 is 15 residues long. The CDR3: CASSLLQVSNNEQFF. The CDR3 DNA reads as TGTGCCAGCAGTTTATTACAGGTCTCCAACAATGAGCAGTTCTTC.

This clonotype was observed a few times. V is TRBV6-2 or TRBV6-3 and J is TRBJ1-2; tentatively, D is TRBD1 (5 bases). Trimming shortened V by 6 bases and J by 4 bases, and 18 bases separated the two germline ends. CDR3 length: 15 amino acids. The germline CDR1 and CDR2 sequences are MNHEY and SVGEGT. The CDR3 bases are TGTGCCAGCAGATTCCCGGGACCAAAATTCTATGGCTACACCTTC. This encodes CASRFPGPKFYGYTF.

The table lists this clonotype with a few counts. The V and J genes are TRBV4-1 and TRBJ1-4, with 7 positions matching TRBD1. Germline V gene sequence: CDR1 MGHRA, CDR2 YSYEKL. The CDR3 extends over 20 amino acids. V shed 2 bases, J shed 8 bases, and the junction held 23 bases outside the gene matches. CDR3 DNA sequence: TGCGCCAGCAGCCAAACCTATGTAAAGCCGGTTGTCAGGGGGGGAGAAAAACTGTTTTTT. This codes for CASSQTYVKPVVRGGEKLFF.

This clonotype showed up many times. This chain joins TRBV5-5 and TRBJ2-1; 8 bases line up with TRBD2. Trimming took 4 bases from V and 9 from J; bases not matched to a gene: 9. Germline loops: CDR1 SGHKS, CDR2 YYEKEE (reference sequence). This CDR3 comprises 14 residues. For the CDR3, the DNA is TGTGCCAGCAGCCCACTGGGACTAGTCGCTGAGCAGTTCTTC. Translation gives CASSPLGLVAEQFF. Complete variable domain (other parts from reference TRBV5-5 and TRBJ2-1): DAGVTQSPTHLIKTRGQQVTLRCSPISGHKSVSWYQQVLGQGPQFIFQYYEKEERGRGNFPDRFSARQFPNYSSELNVNALLLGDSALYLCASSPLGLVAEQFFGPGTRLTVL.

This clonotype appeared a few times. The chain uses TRBV7-9 and TRBJ1-1; no clear D. The CDR3 length is 12 residues. The germline V gene has CDR1 SEHNR and CDR2 FQNEAQ (reference sequence). V was shortened by 5 bases and J by 3 bases, with 7 bases between the two germline ends. The CDR3 nucleotides read TGTGCCAGCAGCCCCGAGCACACTGAAGCTTTCTTT. It yields the protein CASSPEHTEAFF.